Sequencing of this T cell receptor (beta chain) was carried out in a study of blood T cell repertoires in COVID-19. Study as a whole: COVID-19 samples from acute and convalescent phases originated in the United States, Italy and Spain. PBMCs, B-cell-depleted T cells, or T cells were the source of the cDNA or gDNA that made up the material.

Original methodology: Nucleated cell number was recorded as an estimate derived from reference gene primer amplification. TCRdb's copy holds only in-frame clones and misses some; the assay was immunoSEQ multiplex PCR. V and J calls plus clone size are reproduced from that table; the DNA served to infer D and trimming. The table includes nearly 80,000 clones, 65% to 85% detected once. CDR1 and CDR2 from the germline V gene are SGHTA and FQGNSA. V lost 5 bases, J lost 0 bases, and 17 bases lay in between. This CDR3 has 17 residues. Sequences were obtained from peripheral blood. This TCR was sampled from a man over 45 with acute or convalescent COVID-19. The chain is built from TRBV7-2 and TRBJ1-3; D perhaps matches TRBD1 (6 bases). The CDR3: CASSPSGGAVSGNTIYF. DNA for the CDR3: TGTGCCAGCAGCCCCAGCGGGGGGGCCGTCTCTGGAAACACCATATATTTT.